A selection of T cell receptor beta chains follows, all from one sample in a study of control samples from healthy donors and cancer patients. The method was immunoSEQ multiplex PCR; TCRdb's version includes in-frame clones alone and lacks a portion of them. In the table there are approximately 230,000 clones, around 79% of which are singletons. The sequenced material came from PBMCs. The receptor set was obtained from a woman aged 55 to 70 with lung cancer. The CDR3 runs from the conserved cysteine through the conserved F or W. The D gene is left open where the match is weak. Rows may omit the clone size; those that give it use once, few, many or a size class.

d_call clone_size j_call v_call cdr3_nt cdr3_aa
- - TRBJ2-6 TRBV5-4 TGTGCCAGCAGTCGTGGACGGGACTCGGAGGCCAACGTCCTGACTTTC CASSRGRDSEANVLTF
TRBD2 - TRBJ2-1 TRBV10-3 TGTGCCATCAGCGGGAGGGATCACAATGAGCAGTTCTTC CAISGRDHNEQFF
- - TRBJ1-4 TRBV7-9 TGTGCCAGCAGCTTTACCTTTTTGAGCAGGACGATTGAAAAACTGTTTTTT CASSFTFLSRTIEKLFF
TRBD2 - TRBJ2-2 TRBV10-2 TGCGCCAGCAGTGTGGATAGCGGGGGGCCCGACACCGGGGAGCTGTTTTTT CASSVDSGGPDTGELFF
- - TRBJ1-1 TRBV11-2 TGTGCCAGCAGCCAAAGCCACAGGGATGGCACTGAAGCTTTCTTT CASSQSHRDGTEAFF
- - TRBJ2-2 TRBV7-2 TGTGCCAGCAGCTTCTCGGGGAACACCGGGGAGCTGTTTTTT CASSFSGNTGELFF
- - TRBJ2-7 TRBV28 TGTGCCACCTTGAGGGGCAGGCGGGAGCAGTACTTC CATLRGRREQYF
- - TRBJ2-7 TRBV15 TGTGCCACCAGCAGAGATCATGTGACCAACTACGAGCAGTACTTC CATSRDHVTNYEQYF
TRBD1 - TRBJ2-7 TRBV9 TGTGCCAGCAGCGGACAGGGCGGAAGCTCCTACGAGCAGTACTTC CASSGQGGSSYEQYF
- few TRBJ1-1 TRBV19 TGTGCCAGTAAAACCAACCGAGTGAACACTGAAGCTTTCTTT CASKTNRVNTEAFF
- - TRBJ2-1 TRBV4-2 TGTGCCAGCAGCCAAGAAATCATGGCGGCATACAATGAGCAGTTCTTC CASSQEIMAAYNEQFF
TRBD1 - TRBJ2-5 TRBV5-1 TGCGCCAGCAGCCCGGACAGGGCTGGGGAGACCCAGTACTTC CASSPDRAGETQYF
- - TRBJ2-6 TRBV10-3 TGTGCCAGAAGGGGGGGGGAAGTGGCCAACGTCCTGACTTTC CARRGGEVANVLTF
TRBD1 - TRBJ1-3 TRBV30 TGTGCCTGGGAGGGACAGCCGGGAAACACCATATATTTT CAWEGQPGNTIYF
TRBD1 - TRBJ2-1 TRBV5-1 TGCGCCAGCAGCCTCGGACAGGGAATAGGGTACAATGAGCAGTTCTTC CASSLGQGIGYNEQFF
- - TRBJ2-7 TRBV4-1 TGCGCCAGCAGCCACCGAGACGGGACACTCTACGAGCAGTACTTC CASSHRDGTLYEQYF
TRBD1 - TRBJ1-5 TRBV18 TGTGCCAGCTTTGAGGGGGCGCCGGGGCAGCCCCAGCATTTT CASFEGAPGQPQHF
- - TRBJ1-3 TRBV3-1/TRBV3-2 TGTGCCAGCAGCCCTCTAGGTGGAAACACCATATATTTT CASSPLGGNTIYF
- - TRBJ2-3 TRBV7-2 TGTGCCAGCAGCTTTCGAATCACAGATACGCAGTATTTT CASSFRITDTQYF
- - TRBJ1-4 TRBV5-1 TGCGCCAGCAGCTTGAGGGTCGCGGCCTCTGCAACTAATGAAAAACTGTTTTTT CASSLRVAASATNEKLFF
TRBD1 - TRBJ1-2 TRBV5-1 TGCGCCAGCAGCTCGACAGGGGGCAGCCTTAACTATGGCTACACCTTC CASSSTGGSLNYGYTF
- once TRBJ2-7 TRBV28 TGTGCCAGCACTAGGGGGTCGAGACTCTACGAGCAGTACTTC CASTRGSRLYEQYF
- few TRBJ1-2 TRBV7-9 TGTGCCAGCAGCTCGGACGTTGATGGCTACACCTTC CASSSDVDGYTF
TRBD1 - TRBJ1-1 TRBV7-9 TGTGCCAGCAGCCCCAGACAGGGGTCAAACACTGAAGCTTTCTTT CASSPRQGSNTEAFF
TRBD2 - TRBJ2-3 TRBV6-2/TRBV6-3 TGTGCCAGCAGTTACTATTCGGGGGGGACAGATACGCAGTATTTT CASSYYSGGTDTQYF
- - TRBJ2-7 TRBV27 TGTGCCAGCAGCCTGACTGGCTCCTACGAGCAGTACTTC CASSLTGSYEQYF
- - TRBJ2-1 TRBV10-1 TGCGCCAGCAGTATCTCCCGGGGGAGCTACAATGAGCAGTTCTTC CASSISRGSYNEQFF
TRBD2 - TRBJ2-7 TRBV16 TGTGCCAGCAGCCCGACGGCAGCGGGGGGCAACGAGCAGTACTTC CASSPTAAGGNEQYF
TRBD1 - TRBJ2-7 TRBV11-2 TGTGCCAGCCGATGGACAGGGAGACACGAGCAGTACTTC CASRWTGRHEQYF
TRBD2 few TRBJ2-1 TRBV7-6 TGTGCCAGCAGCACCCCGCCGGGGGGGGTCACTGCGGCCTACAATGAGCAGTTCTTC CASSTPPGGVTAAYNEQFF
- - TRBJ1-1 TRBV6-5 TGTGCCAGCAGTTCTCCCTCGGGCAGGGAGACTGAAGCTTTCTTT CASSSPSGRETEAFF
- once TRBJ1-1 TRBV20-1 TGCAGTGCTCTGGACAGTGAAGCTTTCTTT CSALDSEAFF
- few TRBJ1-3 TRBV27 TGTGCCAGCAGTCGGGGCCTGGGGGAAAACACCATATATTTT CASSRGLGENTIYF
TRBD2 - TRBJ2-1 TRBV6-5 TGTGCCAGCAGATCAGCGGGGGGCGCCTACAATGAGCAGTTCTTC CASRSAGGAYNEQFF
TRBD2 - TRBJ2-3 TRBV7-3 TGTGCCAGCAGCTTAGGACTAGCGGGGGGCACAGATACGCAGTATTTT CASSLGLAGGTDTQYF
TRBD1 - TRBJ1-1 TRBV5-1 TGCGCCAGCAGCTGGACAAATAGGGGGCTAGGCACTGAAGCTTTCTTT CASSWTNRGLGTEAFF
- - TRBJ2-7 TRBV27 TGTGCCAGCAGTTGGCAAGACCGTTACGAGCAGTACTTC CASSWQDRYEQYF
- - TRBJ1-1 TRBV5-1 TGCGCCAGCAGCTTGGCCCAGGGACTCACTGAAGCTTTCTTT CASSLAQGLTEAFF
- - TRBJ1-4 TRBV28 TGTGCCAGCAGTTTATCAGTCCTTAATGAAAAACTGTTTTTT CASSLSVLNEKLFF
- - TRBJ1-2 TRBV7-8 TGTGCCAGCAGCTTGGACAAGGTCCGGGAGTCGACCTATGGCTACACCTTC CASSLDKVRESTYGYTF